Sequencing of this T cell receptor (beta chain) was carried out in a study of blood T cells in healthy people across ages. J gave up 6 bases and V 4 bases, and 5 bases lay outside the gene matches. Germline lookup yields CDR1 MNHEY and CDR2 SVGAGI. The CDR3 totals 13 residues. Extractions gave at least 5.5 micrograms of total RNA per sample. Combining a sample-barcoded 5' primer with a J-beta primer mix, a second PCR ran for roughly 7 to 12 cycles. TCRdb independently ran MiXCR on the 5' RACE reads; one entry per CDR3 protein. The profile shows 1.5 million to 1.9 million distinct CDR3 sequences, approximately 39% of them singletons.

The sample was blood. The origin of this receptor is a young woman in good health. The rearrangement links TRBV6-5 to TRBJ1-2, with 7 bases that match TRBD1. The CDR3 protein is CASSFDRANGYTF. For the CDR3, the DNA is TGTGCCAGCAGTTTCGACAGGGCGAATGGCTACACCTTC.